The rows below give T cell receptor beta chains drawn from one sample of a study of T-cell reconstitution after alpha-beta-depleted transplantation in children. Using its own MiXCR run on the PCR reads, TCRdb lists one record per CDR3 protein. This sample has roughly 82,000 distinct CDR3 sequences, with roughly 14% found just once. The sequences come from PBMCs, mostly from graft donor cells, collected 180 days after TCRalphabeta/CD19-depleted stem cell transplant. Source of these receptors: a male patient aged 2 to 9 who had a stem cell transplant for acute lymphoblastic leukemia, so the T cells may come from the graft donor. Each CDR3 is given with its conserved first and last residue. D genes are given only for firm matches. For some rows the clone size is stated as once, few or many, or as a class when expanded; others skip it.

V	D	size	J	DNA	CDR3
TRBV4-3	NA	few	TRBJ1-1	TGCGCCAGCAGCTCGCTTATTGGGGGGTTGGCTTTCTTT	CASSSLIGGLAFF
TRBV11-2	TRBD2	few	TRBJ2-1	TGTGCCAGCAGCTTAGCCGGGGGGGGATACCGGCCCTTC	CASSLAGGGYRPF
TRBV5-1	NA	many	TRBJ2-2	TGCGCCAGCAGCTTGGTGGCAGGGAAAACCGGGGAGCTGTTTTTT	CASSLVAGKTGELFF
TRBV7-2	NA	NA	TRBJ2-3	TGTGCCAGCAGCTTAGCGACGGTCGGGGTCACAGATACGCAGTATTTT	CASSLATVGVTDTQYF
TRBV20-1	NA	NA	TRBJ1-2	TGCAGTGCCAGAAGGGGGGCGCATGGCTACACCTTC	CSARRGAHGYTF
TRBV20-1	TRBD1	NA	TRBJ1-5	TGCAGTGCTAGCCATCCCCGGGACAGCTATAGCAATCAGCCCCAGCATTTT	CSASHPRDSYSNQPQHF
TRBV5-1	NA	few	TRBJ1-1	TGCGCCAGCAGCCCGGGGGGGGGCACGAACACTGAAGCTTTCTTT	CASSPGGGTNTEAFF
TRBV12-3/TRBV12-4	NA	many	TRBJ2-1	TGTGCCAGCAACTATCGGTTACTCACCAATGAGCAGTTCTTC	CASNYRLLTNEQFF
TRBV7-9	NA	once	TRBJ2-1	TGTGCCAGCAGCTTAGAGACCTCTTTCGATGAGCAGTTCTTC	CASSLETSFDEQFF
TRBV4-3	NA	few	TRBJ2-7	TGCGCCAGCAGCCAAGATCCCGCAGGGGCAACCTACGAGCAGTACTTC	CASSQDPAGATYEQYF
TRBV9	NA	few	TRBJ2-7	TGTGCCAGCAGCGTTGTAGCGGTTACCTACGAGCAGTACTTC	CASSVVAVTYEQYF
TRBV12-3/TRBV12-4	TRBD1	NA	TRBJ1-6	TGTGCCAGCAGTTTACCCGACAGGGGTAATTCACCCCTCCACTTT	CASSLPDRGNSPLHF
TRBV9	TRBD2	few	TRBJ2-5	TGTGCCAGCAGCGTAGCTACGGGGGGGGAGACCCAGTACTTC	CASSVATGGETQYF
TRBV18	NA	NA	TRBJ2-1	TGTGCCAGCTCACCTGGACAACCGACTCTCAATGAGCAGTTCTTC	CASSPGQPTLNEQFF
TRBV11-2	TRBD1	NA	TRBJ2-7	TGTGCCAGCAGGACAGGGAGAAGGCCCTACGAGCAGTACTTC	CASRTGRRPYEQYF
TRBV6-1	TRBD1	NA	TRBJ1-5	TGTGCCAGCAGTGAAGTAATACAGGGGCTCTTCTTCCATGGCAATCAGCCCCAGCATTTT	CASSEVIQGLFFHGNQPQHF
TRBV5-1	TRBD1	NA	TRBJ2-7	TGCGCCAGCAGCTTGGCCGGGACAGACTACGAGCAGTACTTC	CASSLAGTDYEQYF
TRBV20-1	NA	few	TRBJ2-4	TGCAGTGCTAGAGGGGCCTCCAGGGGAAGACCTCTGGCCAAAAACATTCAGTACTTC	CSARGASRGRPLAKNIQYF
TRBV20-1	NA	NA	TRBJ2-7	TGCAGTGCTAGAGAGCAGCCCCCGGGGTACGAGCAGTACTTC	CSAREQPPGYEQYF
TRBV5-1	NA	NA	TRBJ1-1	TGCGCCAGCAGACTTAACCCGGGACGGGCAGCTTTCTTT	CASRLNPGRAAFF
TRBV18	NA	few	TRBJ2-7	TGTGCCAGCTCACCACCGTTCTTCCCTTACGAGCAGTACTTC	CASSPPFFPYEQYF
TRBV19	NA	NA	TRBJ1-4	TGTGCCAGTAGTATTCTCAAGGGCAGCTTTAATGAAAAACTGTTTTTT	CASSILKGSFNEKLFF
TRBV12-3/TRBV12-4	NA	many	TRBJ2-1	TGTGCCAGCAGCGACCCGGGACGGAAGCAGTTCTTC	CASSDPGRKQFF
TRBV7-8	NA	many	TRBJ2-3	TGTGCCAGCAGTGTAGTAAATACGCAGTATTTT	CASSVVNTQYF
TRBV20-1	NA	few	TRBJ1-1	TGCAGTGCTAGAGATCGAGGGGGAAGAGCCACTGAAGCTTTCTTT	CSARDRGGRATEAFF
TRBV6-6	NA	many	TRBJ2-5	TGTGCCAGCAGTTCAGCGCAAAAAGAGACCCAGTACTTC	CASSSAQKETQYF
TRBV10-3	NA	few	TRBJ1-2	TGTGCCATCAGTGCCACAGATACGGGTGGCTACACCTTC	CAISATDTGGYTF
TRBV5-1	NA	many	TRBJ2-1	TGCGCCAGCAGCCCCTATCTCCACAATGAGCAGTTCTTC	CASSPYLHNEQFF
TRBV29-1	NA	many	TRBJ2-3	TGCAGCGTTGACGGGGTCCGAACAGATACGCAGTATTTT	CSVDGVRTDTQYF
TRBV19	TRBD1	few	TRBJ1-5	TGTGCCAGTAGTATTCCGGGACAGGGGGCACGGCAGCCCCAGCATTTT	CASSIPGQGARQPQHF
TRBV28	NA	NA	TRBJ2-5	TGTGCCAGCAGTTCCCGATCCTCACTGTACCAAGAGACCCAGTACTTC	CASSSRSSLYQETQYF
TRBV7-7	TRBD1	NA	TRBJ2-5	TGTGCCAGCAGCGAGACCGACCGGGACAGCGAAAAATATCAAGAGACCCAGTACTTC	CASSETDRDSEKYQETQYF
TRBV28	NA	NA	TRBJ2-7	TGTGCCAGCAGTTTATGGACCCTGACAGGACACGAGCAGTACTTC	CASSLWTLTGHEQYF
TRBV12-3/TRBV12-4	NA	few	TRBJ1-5	TGTGCCAGCAGTTTGGAGTCAGCCTATAGCAATCAGCCCCAGCATTTT	CASSLESAYSNQPQHF
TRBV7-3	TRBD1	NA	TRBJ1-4	TGTGCCAGCAGCTCCCGAACAGGGACAGTTCTACCAACTAATGAAAAACTGTTTTTT	CASSSRTGTVLPTNEKLFF
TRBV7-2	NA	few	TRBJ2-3	TGTGCCAGCAGCTCGGGGAGGGATACGCAGTATTTT	CASSSGRDTQYF
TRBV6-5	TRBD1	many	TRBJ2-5	TGTGCCAGCAGTTACTCGACAGGGGAGGAGACCCAGTACTTC	CASSYSTGEETQYF
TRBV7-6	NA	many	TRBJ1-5	TGTGCCAGCAGCCTTAGGGGGAGGGGAGGTCAGCCCCAGCATTTT	CASSLRGRGGQPQHF